The 10 T cell receptor beta chains below were found in one sample sequenced in a study of shared clonotypes between healthy human individuals. Assay: immunoSEQ multiplex PCR; the TCRdb copy retains only in-frame clones and omits some. Of around 700,000 clones listed, about 74% were seen once; the top ten hold roughly 1.7%. Sequencing input: memory CD4+ T cells sorted from blood. Subset noted: CD45RA-negative fraction. The source is a young woman in good health.

The V gene is TRBV6-1, the J gene TRBJ1-5; D is unclear. Trimming stripped 1 base from V and 5 bases from J, with 12 bases between. The germline gives CDR1 MNHNS, CDR2 SASEGT. The CDR3 loop spans 15 amino acids. CDR3 protein: CASSEGPGAHQPQHF. The CDR3, as DNA: TGTGCCAGCAGTGAAGGACCGGGAGCGCATCAGCCCCAGCATTTT.

This chain links TRBV5-1 with TRBJ2-7; unclear D gene. V was clipped by 5 bases and J by 0 bases, with 12 bases between them. Looked up from germline, CDR1 is SGHRS and CDR2 is YFSETQ. The CDR3 sequence is 14 residues long. CDR3 region: CASREGSSSYEQYF. For the CDR3, the DNA is TGCGCCAGCAGAGAAGGATCTAGCTCCTACGAGCAGTACTTC.

This clone was seen a few times. The CDR3, as DNA: TGTGCCAGCAGCATCCAACTAGACAATGAGCAGTTCTTC. Protein: CASSIQLDNEQFF. The chain recombines TRBV11-2 with TRBJ2-1, with a tentative D call TRBD2 (5 bases). CDR1 SGHAT and CDR2 FQNNGV come from the germline V gene. This CDR3 has 13 amino acids. The V and J ends lost 5 bases and 5 bases respectively, with 10 bases between them.

The V call is TRBV19, the J call TRBJ1-1; no clear D gene. The CDR3 runs to 13 residues. The V end lost 5 bases, the J end lost 3 bases, and 10 bases lay between the germline ends. Germline CDR1 LNHDA, CDR2 SQIVND (reference sequence). CDR3: CASSLTSDTEAFF. The CDR3 nucleotides are TGTGCCAGTAGTCTTACTAGTGACACTGAAGCTTTCTTT.

The chain has TRBV5-4 and TRBJ2-1, with D possibly TRBD1 on 5 matching bases. This CDR3 spans 14 amino acids. Germline assignment: CDR1 SGHNT and CDR2 YYREEE (reference sequence). Trimming took off 0 bases at V and 8 bases at J, with 12 bases between the two ends. CDR3 in DNA: TGTGCCAGCAGCTTGGATTCAGGGTTCGATGAGCAGTTCTTC. This translates into CASSLDSGFDEQFF.

The V call is TRBV11-2, the J call TRBJ2-4, with a weak D call TRBD1 (6 bases). CDR3 length: 14 residues. Germline lookup yields CDR1 SGHAT and CDR2 FQNNGV. V shed 5 bases and J shed 6 bases, with 14 bases lying between them. Written as DNA, the CDR3 is TGTGCCAGCAGCCCCACCAAGGGGGTAAACATTCAGTACTTC. This codes for CASSPTKGVNIQYF.

The V gene is TRBV28, the J gene TRBJ1-3, with D maybe TRBD1 (5 bases). With 5 bases removed from V and 4 bases from J, the gap between germline ends came to 9 bases. This CDR3 has 13 residues. Germline V lookup: CDR1 MDHEN, CDR2 SYDVKM. The CDR3 sequence: CASSRGYGNTIYF. As DNA, the CDR3 is TGTGCCAGCAGTCGGGGGTACGGAAACACCATATATTTT.

CDR3 amino acids: CASSLSYSGSFAKNIQYF. The CDR3 DNA is TGTGCCAGCAGTTTATCGTACAGCGGGAGTTTTGCCAAAAACATTCAGTACTTC. The rearrangement joins TRBV27 to TRBJ2-4, with TRBD2 identical over 8 bases. The J segment lost 1 base and the V segment lost 0 bases, leaving 8 bases of the junction unmatched. The CDR3 sequence is 18 residues long. CDR1 and CDR2 from the germline V gene are MNHEY and SMNVEV (reference sequence).

The V and J genes are TRBV21-1 and TRBJ2-2; the table's D call TRBD2 went unverified against the DNA. TRBV21-1 is a known pseudogene. The CDR3 is 14 residues long. In nucleotides, the CDR3 is TGTGCCAGCAGCAATTTTACGAGCACCGGGGAGCTGTTTTTT. Protein: CASSNFTSTGELFF.

This chain links TRBV10-2 with TRBJ2-1; D is undetermined. V shed 7 bases and J shed 3 bases, with 10 bases lying between them. CDR3 length: 13 residues. Germline CDR1 and CDR2: WSHSY and SAAADI. Here the CDR3 reads CASTWADYNEQFF. The CDR3 nucleotides read TGCGCCAGCACTTGGGCAGACTACAATGAGCAGTTCTTC.